This T cell receptor (beta chain) was documented in a study of blood T cell repertoires in COVID-19. Study summary: Samples representing acute and convalescent COVID-19 were sourced from the United States, Italy and Spain. T cells, B-cell-depleted T cells, or PBMCs supplied cDNA or gDNA.

The V gene's germline CDR1 is SGDLS and CDR2 YYNGEE. The CDR3 has 15 residues. Trimming removed 1 base from V and 5 bases from J, with 15 bases in between. Per the original methods: Reference gene primers were amplified, and this amplification served to estimate nucleated cell counts. Here immunoSEQ multiplex PCR was the method, and the copy in TCRdb shows in-frame clones only, minus some. That table gives V, J and clone size, and the DNA gave D and trimming. Of approximately 51,000 clones listed, roughly 88% are singletons. Source material: peripheral blood. The chain combines TRBV9 with TRBJ1-1; no clear D. This clonotype was sampled from a human donor in a cohort sampled during active COVID-19. The CDR3 sequence: CASSVRGDWETEAFF. In nucleotides, the CDR3 is TGTGCCAGCAGCGTACGCGGGGATTGGGAGACTGAAGCTTTCTTT.